Included here is one T cell receptor beta chain sequence, with context. Its antigen is unidentified. Roughly three months, about 14 weeks, into antiretroviral therapy, follow-up blood was collected. No cell fractionation was done, so the repertoire covers all unsorted peripheral blood T cells. This entry is derived from a study of HIV-infected patients and healthy controls. Study-wide results and limits: Significantly higher mean Gini indices appeared in HIV-infected repertoires, possibly reflecting oligoclonality.

The germline V and J ends were trimmed by 6 bases and 4 bases, with 6 bases remaining between them. CDR1 and CDR2 from the germline V gene are SGHVS and FNYEAQ. This CDR3 comprises 11 residues. Reverse transcription used around 500 ng RNA and constant-region primers for alpha and beta. Separate chain-specific third strand synthesis with multiplexing indices produced the alpha and beta libraries. TCRdb re-called the 5' RACE reads with MiXCR, one entry per CDR3 protein. The sample carries about 4,000 distinct CDR3 sequences, roughly 8.6% recorded once. V usage is TRBV7-6 and J usage is TRBJ2-5; D is perhaps TRBD2 (6 bases). The source is an adult with HIV infection. The input for sequencing was blood, taken during antiretroviral therapy. The CDR3 nucleotides are TGTGCCAGCAGGGAGGGAGAGACCCAGTACTTC. Protein product: CASREGETQYF. The full variable domain, rest sourced from reference TRBV7-6 and TRBJ2-5, is GAGVSQSPRYKVTKRGQDVALRCDPISGHVSLYWYRQALGQGPEFLTYFNYEAQQDKSGLPNDRFSAERPEGSISTLTIQRTEQRDSAMYRCASREGETQYFGPGTRLLVL.